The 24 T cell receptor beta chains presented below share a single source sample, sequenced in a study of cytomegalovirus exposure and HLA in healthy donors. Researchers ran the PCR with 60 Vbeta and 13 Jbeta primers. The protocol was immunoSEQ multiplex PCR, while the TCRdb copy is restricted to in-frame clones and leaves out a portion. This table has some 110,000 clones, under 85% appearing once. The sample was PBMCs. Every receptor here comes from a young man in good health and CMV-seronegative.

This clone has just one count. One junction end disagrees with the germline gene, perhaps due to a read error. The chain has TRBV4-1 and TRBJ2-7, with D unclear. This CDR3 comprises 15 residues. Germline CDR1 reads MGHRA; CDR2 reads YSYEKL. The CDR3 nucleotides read TGTGCCAGCAGCCAAGATAGAGGCCGCTCCTACGAGCAGTACTTC. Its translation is CASSQDRGRSYEQYF.

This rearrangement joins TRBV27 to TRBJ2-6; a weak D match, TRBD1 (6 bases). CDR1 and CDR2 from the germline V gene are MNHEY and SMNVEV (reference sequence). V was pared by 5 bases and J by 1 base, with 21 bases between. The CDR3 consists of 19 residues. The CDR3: CASSTIGWGQMSGANVLTF. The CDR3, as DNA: TGTGCCAGCAGTACCATCGGGTGGGGGCAAATGTCTGGGGCCAACGTCCTGACTTTC.

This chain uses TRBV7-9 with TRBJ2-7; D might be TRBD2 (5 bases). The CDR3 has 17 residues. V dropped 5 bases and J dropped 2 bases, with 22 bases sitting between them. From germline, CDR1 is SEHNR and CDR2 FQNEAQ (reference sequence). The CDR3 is CASSPPRMGAETYEQYF. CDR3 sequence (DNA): TGTGCCAGCAGCCCGCCACGGATGGGAGCGGAAACCTACGAGCAGTACTTC. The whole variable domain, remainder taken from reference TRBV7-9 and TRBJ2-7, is DTGVSQNPRHKITKRGQNVTFRCDPISEHNRLYWYRQTLGQGPEFLTYFQNEAQLEKSRLLSDRFSAERPKGSFSTLEIQRTEQGDSAMYLCASSPPRMGAETYEQYFGPGTRLTVT.

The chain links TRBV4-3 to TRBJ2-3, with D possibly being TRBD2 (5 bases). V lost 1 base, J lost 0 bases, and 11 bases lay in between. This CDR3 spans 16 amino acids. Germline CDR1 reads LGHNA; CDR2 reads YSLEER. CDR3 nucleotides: TGCGCCAGCAGCCAAGCTCCAGCGGCGAGCACAGATACGCAGTATTTT. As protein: CASSQAPAASTDTQYF.

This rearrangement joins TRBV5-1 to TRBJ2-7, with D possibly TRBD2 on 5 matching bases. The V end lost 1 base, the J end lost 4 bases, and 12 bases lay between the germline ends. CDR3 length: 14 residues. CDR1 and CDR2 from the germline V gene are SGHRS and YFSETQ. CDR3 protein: CASSLRFGEYEQYF. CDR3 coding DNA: TGCGCCAGCAGCTTGCGATTTGGGGAGTACGAGCAGTACTTC.

DNA of the CDR3: TGTGCCATCACTCAGGGAGGAGTCTCCGGGGCCAACGTCCTGACTTTC. As protein: CAITQGGVSGANVLTF. This sequence joins TRBV10-3 and TRBJ2-6, with D possibly TRBD2 on 6 matching bases. The V end was cut by 7 bases, the J end by 4 bases, with 17 bases between. This CDR3 contains 16 residues. The V gene's germline CDR1 is ENHRY and CDR2 SYGVKD.

The CDR3: CASSLGREGVDEQFF. The DNA for the CDR3 is TGCGCCAGCAGCTTGGGGCGGGAGGGCGTGGATGAGCAGTTCTTC. This chain uses TRBV5-1 with TRBJ2-1; 9 positions match TRBD2. The CDR3 is 15 residues long. Germline lookup yields CDR1 SGHRS and CDR2 YFSETQ. J gave up 8 bases and V 0 bases, and 6 bases lay outside the gene matches.

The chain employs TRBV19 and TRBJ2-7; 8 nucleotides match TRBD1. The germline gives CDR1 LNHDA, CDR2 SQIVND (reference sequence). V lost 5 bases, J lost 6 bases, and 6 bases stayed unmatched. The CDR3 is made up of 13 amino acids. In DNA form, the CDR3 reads TGTGCCAGTAGTCAGTCAACAGGGGGCGAGCAGTACTTC. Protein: CASSQSTGGEQYF.

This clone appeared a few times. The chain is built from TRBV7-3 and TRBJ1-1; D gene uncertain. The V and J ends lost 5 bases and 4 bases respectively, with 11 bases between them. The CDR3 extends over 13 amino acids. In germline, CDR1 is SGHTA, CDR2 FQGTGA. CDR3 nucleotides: TGTGCCAGCAGCCGGGATAGTGGCACTGAAGCTTTCTTT. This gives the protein CASSRDSGTEAFF.

Here the CDR3 reads CASSIKGDSKNEQFF. CDR3 coding DNA: TGTGCCAGCAGCATCAAGGGGGACAGTAAAAATGAGCAGTTCTTC. The V call is TRBV7-9, the J call TRBJ2-1, with TRBD1 identical over 7 bases. V lost 5 bases, J lost 7 bases, and 11 bases stayed unmatched. Germline CDR1 and CDR2: SEHNR and FQNEAQ (reference sequence). This CDR3 comprises 15 residues.

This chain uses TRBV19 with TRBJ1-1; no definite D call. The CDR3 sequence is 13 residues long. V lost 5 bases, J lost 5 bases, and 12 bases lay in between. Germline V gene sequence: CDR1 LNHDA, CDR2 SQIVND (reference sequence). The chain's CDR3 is CASSLGSGTEAFF. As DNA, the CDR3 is TGTGCCAGTAGTCTTGGCTCGGGGACTGAAGCTTTCTTT.

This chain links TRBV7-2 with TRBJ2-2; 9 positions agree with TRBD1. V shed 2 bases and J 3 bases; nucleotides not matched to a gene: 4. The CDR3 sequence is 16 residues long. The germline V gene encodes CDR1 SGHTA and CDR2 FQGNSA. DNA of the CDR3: TGTGCCAGCAGCTTAAGTGGGACAGGGTACACCGGGGAGCTGTTTTTT. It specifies CASSLSGTGYTGELFF.

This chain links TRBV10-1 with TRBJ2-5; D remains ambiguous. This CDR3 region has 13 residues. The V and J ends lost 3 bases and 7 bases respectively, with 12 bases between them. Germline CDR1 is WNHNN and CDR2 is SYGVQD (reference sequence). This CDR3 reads CASSESAVGTQYF. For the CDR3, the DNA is TGCGCCAGCAGTGAATCGGCGGTCGGGACCCAGTACTTC.

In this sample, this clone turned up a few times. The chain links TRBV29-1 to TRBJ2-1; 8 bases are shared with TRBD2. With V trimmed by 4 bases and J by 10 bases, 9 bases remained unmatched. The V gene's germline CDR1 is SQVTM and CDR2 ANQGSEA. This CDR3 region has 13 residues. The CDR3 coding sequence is TGCAGCGTTGGGCTAGCGGGTGATGGGGAGCAGTTCTTC. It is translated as CSVGLAGDGEQFF.

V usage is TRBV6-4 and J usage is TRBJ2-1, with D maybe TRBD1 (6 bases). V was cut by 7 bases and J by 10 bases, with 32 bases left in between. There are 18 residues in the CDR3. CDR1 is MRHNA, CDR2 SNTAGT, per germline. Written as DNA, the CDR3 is TGTGCCAGCACCTTAGGGGGTGGGCTAAGGCTTGGGCTTTGGGAGCAGTTCTTC. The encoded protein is CASTLGGGLRLGLWEQFF.

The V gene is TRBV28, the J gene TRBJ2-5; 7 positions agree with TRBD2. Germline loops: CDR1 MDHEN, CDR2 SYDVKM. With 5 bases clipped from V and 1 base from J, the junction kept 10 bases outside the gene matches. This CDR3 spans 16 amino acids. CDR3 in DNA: TGTGCCAGCAGTCCCATAGCGGGCGAATCCCAAGAGACCCAGTACTTC. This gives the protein CASSPIAGESQETQYF.

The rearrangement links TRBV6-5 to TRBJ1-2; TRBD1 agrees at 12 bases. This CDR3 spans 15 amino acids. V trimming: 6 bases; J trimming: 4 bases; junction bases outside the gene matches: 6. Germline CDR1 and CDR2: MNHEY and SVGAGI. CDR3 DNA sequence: TGTGCCAGCAGGGCGGGACAGGGGGCTTTCTATGGCTACACCTTC. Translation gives CASRAGQGAFYGYTF.

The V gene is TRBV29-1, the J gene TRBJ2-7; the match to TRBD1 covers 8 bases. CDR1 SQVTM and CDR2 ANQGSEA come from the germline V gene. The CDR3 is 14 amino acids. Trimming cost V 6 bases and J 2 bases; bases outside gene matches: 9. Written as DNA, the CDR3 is TGCAGCGTCCTATGGGACAGGCCACCCTACGAGCAGTACTTC. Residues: CSVLWDRPPYEQYF.

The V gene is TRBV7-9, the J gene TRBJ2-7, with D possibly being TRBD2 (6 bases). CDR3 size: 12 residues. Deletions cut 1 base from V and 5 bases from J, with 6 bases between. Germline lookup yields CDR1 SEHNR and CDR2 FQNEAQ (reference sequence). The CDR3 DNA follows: TGTGCCAGCAGCTTAGGGAGGGACGAGCAGTACTTC. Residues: CASSLGRDEQYF. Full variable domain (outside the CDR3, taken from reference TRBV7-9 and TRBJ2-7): DTGVSQNPRHKITKRGQNVTFRCDPISEHNRLYWYRQTLGQGPEFLTYFQNEAQLEKSRLLSDRFSAERPKGSFSTLEIQRTEQGDSAMYLCASSLGRDEQYFGPGTRLTVT.

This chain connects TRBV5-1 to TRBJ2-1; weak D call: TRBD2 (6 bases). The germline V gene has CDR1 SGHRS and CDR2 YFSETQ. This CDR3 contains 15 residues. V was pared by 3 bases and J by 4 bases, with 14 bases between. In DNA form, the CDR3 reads TGCGCCAGCAGCTGGAGGGGAGAACCTTACAATGAGCAGTTCTTC. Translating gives CASSWRGEPYNEQFF.

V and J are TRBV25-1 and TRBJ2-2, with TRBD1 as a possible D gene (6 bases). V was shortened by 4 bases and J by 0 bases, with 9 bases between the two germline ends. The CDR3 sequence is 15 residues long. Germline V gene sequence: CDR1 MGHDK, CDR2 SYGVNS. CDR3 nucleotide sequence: TGTGCCAGCAGTGCAGGGGCCGCGAACACCGGGGAGCTGTTTTTT. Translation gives CASSAGAANTGELFF.

CDR3 loop: CASSLSEEQVPASTDTQYF. The CDR3 coding sequence is TGTGCCAGCAGCTTATCTGAGGAGCAAGTCCCCGCCAGCACAGATACGCAGTATTTT. The V gene is TRBV7-3, the J gene TRBJ2-3; unclear D gene. V was trimmed by 2 bases and J by 0 bases, leaving 21 bases between them. The CDR3 is made up of 19 amino acids. CDR1 SGHTA and CDR2 FQGTGA come from the germline V gene. The full variable domain, rest sourced from reference TRBV7-3 and TRBJ2-3, is GAGVSQTPSNKVTEKGKYVELRCDPISGHTALYWYRQSLGQGPEFLIYFQGTGAADDSGLPNDRFFAVRPEGSVSTLKIQRTERGDSAVYLCASSLSEEQVPASTDTQYFGPGTRLTVL.

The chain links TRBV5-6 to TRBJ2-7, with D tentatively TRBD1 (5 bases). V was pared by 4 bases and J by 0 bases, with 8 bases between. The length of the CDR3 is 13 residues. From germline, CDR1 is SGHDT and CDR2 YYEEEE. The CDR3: CASSPDSSYEQYF. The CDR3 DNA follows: TGTGCCAGCAGCCCCGACAGCTCCTACGAGCAGTACTTC.

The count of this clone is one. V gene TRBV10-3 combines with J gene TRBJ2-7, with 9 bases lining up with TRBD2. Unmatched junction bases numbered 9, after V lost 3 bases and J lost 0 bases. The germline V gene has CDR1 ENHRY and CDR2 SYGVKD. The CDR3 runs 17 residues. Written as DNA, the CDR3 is TGTGCCATCAGTGATATAGCGGGAGTCCCACTCTCCTACGAGCAGTACTTC. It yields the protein CAISDIAGVPLSYEQYF.